The clone carrying this T cell receptor (beta chain) was seen just once. Antigen: not known. These data originate in a study of shared clonotypes between healthy human individuals. The ends were cut back, 4 bases at V and 5 bases at J, with 8 bases in the middle. Germline V CDR1 and CDR2: SGHDN, FVKESK. The CDR3 has 13 residues. The method was immunoSEQ multiplex PCR; TCRdb's version includes in-frame clones alone and lacks a portion of them. The sample carries about 1.5 million clones, approximately 98% recorded once. Healthy HIV-negative adults without recent acute infections or vaccinations served as donors. Study-wide results and limits: Sorted-subset samples were not fully sequenced, rarefaction indicated.

This receptor was obtained from a man aged 25 to 45 in good health. Sequences were obtained from naive CD4+ T cells sorted from blood. Subset specified: CD45RA+ positively selected. This chain connects TRBV14 to TRBJ1-4; D is uncertain. CDR3 nucleotides: TGTGCCAGCAGCCGGACCCCGAATGAAAAACTGTTTTTT. Translation gives CASSRTPNEKLFF.